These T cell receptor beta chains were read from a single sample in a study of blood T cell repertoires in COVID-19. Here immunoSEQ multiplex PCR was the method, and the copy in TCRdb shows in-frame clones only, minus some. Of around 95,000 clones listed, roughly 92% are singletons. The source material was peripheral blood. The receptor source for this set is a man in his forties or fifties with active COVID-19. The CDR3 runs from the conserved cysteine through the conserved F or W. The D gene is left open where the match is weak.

cdr3_aa: CASSPKTVLIYGYTF; cdr3_nt: TGTGCCAGCAGCCCGAAGACAGTTCTAATATATGGCTACACCTTC; v_call: TRBV5-8; j_call: TRBJ1-2; d_call: NA
cdr3_aa: CASSSLGDPDSGNTIYF; cdr3_nt: TGCGCCAGCAGCTCCCTCGGGGATCCCGACTCTGGAAACACCATATATTTT; v_call: TRBV5-1; j_call: TRBJ1-3; d_call: NA
cdr3_aa: CASSLRLAGDYNEQFF; cdr3_nt: TGTGCCAGCAGTTTACGACTAGCGGGGGACTACAATGAGCAGTTCTTC; v_call: TRBV27; j_call: TRBJ2-1; d_call: TRBD2
cdr3_aa: CASGLGRTEAFF; cdr3_nt: TGTGCCAGCGGCCTCGGGAGGACTGAAGCTTTCTTT; v_call: TRBV2; j_call: TRBJ1-1; d_call: NA
cdr3_aa: CASSTRGYNEQFF; cdr3_nt: TGTGCCAGTAGTACCCGGGGTTACAATGAGCAGTTCTTC; v_call: TRBV19; j_call: TRBJ2-1; d_call: NA
cdr3_aa: CASMASSYNEQFF; cdr3_nt: TGTGCCAGCATGGCCAGCTCCTACAATGAGCAGTTCTTC; v_call: TRBV2; j_call: TRBJ2-1; d_call: NA
cdr3_aa: CASVGLPGNTIYF; cdr3_nt: TGTGCCAGCGTTGGGCTACCCGGAAACACCATATATTTT; v_call: TRBV2; j_call: TRBJ1-3; d_call: NA
cdr3_aa: CASGLVIGQGLSEQYF; cdr3_nt: TGTGCTAGTGGTTTGGTAATAGGGCAGGGCCTCTCCGAGCAGTACTTC; v_call: TRBV12-5; j_call: TRBJ2-7; d_call: NA
cdr3_aa: CASSPRQGHQPQHF; cdr3_nt: TGTGCCAGCAGCCCCAGACAGGGACATCAGCCCCAGCATTTT; v_call: TRBV7-8; j_call: TRBJ1-5; d_call: TRBD1
cdr3_aa: CASSQRRQGSANEQFF; cdr3_nt: TGTGCCAGCTCACAGCGGCGACAGGGCTCGGCCAATGAGCAGTTCTTC; v_call: TRBV18; j_call: TRBJ2-1; d_call: TRBD1
cdr3_aa: CASSPRHEAKNIQYF; cdr3_nt: TGTGCCAGCAGCCCCCGACATGAAGCCAAAAACATTCAGTACTTC; v_call: TRBV11-2; j_call: TRBJ2-4; d_call: NA
cdr3_aa: CASSEVRQGHSPLHF; cdr3_nt: TGTGCCAGCAGTGAGGTGCGACAGGGCCATTCACCCCTCCACTTT; v_call: TRBV6-1; j_call: TRBJ1-6; d_call: TRBD1
cdr3_aa: CASSSTVSGGRETQYF; cdr3_nt: TGTGCCAGCAGTTCCACGGTTAGCGGGGGGCGAGAGACCCAGTACTTC; v_call: TRBV6-6; j_call: TRBJ2-5; d_call: TRBD2